The entry below describes one T cell receptor (beta chain). Its specificity is unknown. This sample is drawn from a study of radiotherapy plus CTLA-4 blockade in lung cancer. Each patient with chemo-refractory metastatic non-small-cell lung cancer was treated with focal radiation plus CTLA-4 blockade using ipilimumab. Profiled with immunoSEQ multiplex PCR; TCRdb holds only in-frame clones, not every one. The profile shows about 31,000 clones, approximately 77% of them singletons. The CDR3 covers 15 residues. Trimming shortened V by 0 bases and J by 0 bases, and 7 bases separated the two germline ends. The germline V gene has CDR1 SGDLS and CDR2 YYNGEE. Findings of the study overall: Early blood T cell clone changes and increased post-radiation serum interferon-beta were reportedly the strongest response predictors.

The chain couples TRBV9 to TRBJ1-3, with unresolved D. This clonotype originated in a human donor with non-small cell lung cancer whose response to radiotherapy plus ipilimumab could not be evaluated. The sample was peripheral blood, taken from a patient treated with radiotherapy plus ipilimumab. The DNA of the CDR3 is TGTGCCAGCAGCGTAGCGGGGAGCTCTGGAAACACCATATATTTT. This encodes CASSVAGSSGNTIYF.